This note documents a single T cell receptor beta chain sequence. The antigen remains unidentified. The sample belongs to a study of T cell responses to AZD1222 COVID-19 vaccine. This CDR3 contains 13 residues. Germline lookup yields CDR1 PRHDT and CDR2 FYEKMQ (reference sequence). Losses at the gene ends were 1 base for V and 7 bases for J; bases not matched to a gene: 2. Produced via immunoSEQ multiplex PCR; TCRdb's table is partial and in-frame only. The repertoire has about 89,000 clones, 75% to 90% of them found once; the top ten carry approximately 5%. Study-level results: Variant regions that are unmutated are reportedly the target of nearly half of spike-specific TCRs. AZD1222 recipients seropositive at baseline numbered only five to seven. White British people made up most donors, females outnumbered males, and clonal diversity was possibly underestimated.

J is TRBJ1-1 and V is TRBV13; TRBD1 agrees at 8 bases. This sample comprised peripheral blood, obtained 28 days after the second AZD1222 dose. The receptor was isolated from an adult who received the AZD1222 COVID-19 vaccine. CDR3 nucleotide sequence: TGTGCCAGCAGCTTAGATACAGGGGGTGAAGCTTTCTTT. This codes for CASSLDTGGEAFF.